One T cell receptor (beta chain) is described in this entry. This specimen comes from a study of blood T cell repertoires in COVID-19. At the level of the study: PBMCs, B-cell-depleted T cells, or T cells provided the cDNA or gDNA that made up the material.

Clones were sequenced by immunoSEQ multiplex PCR, and TCRdb holds only the in-frame ones, with some missing. This repertoire shows about 75,000 clones, more than 70% found once; its top ten account for approximately 19%. This TCR was sampled from a human donor in a cohort sampled during active COVID-19. The sample was peripheral blood.

The CDR3: CASSLVQTSGSFGNIQYF. CDR3 coding DNA: TGTGCCAGCAGCCTGGTTCAGACTAGCGGGAGTTTCGGAAACATTCAGTACTTC. The rearrangement joins TRBV3-1 (or the pseudogene TRBV3-2) to TRBJ2-4; 12 positions match TRBD2. The CDR3 runs to 18 residues. The V gene's germline CDR1 is LGHDT and CDR2 YNNKEL (reference sequence). The trim removed 4 bases at V and 6 bases at J, leaving 13 bases unmatched.